This TCR beta chain is drawn from a study of blood T cell repertoires in COVID-19. The CDR3 extends over 15 amino acids. The V end was cut by 5 bases, the J end by 4 bases, with 17 bases between. Germline CDR1 and CDR2: PRHDT and FYEKMQ (reference sequence). As processed by the authors: Reference gene primer amplification in the assay estimated nucleated cell counts. The table came from immunoSEQ multiplex PCR; TCRdb's copy has only in-frame clones and leaves some out. V and J calls and clone size come straight from that table; D and trimming were deduced from the DNA. Among approximately 400,000 clones listed, about 91% were seen once. While infection was still active, Seattle patients were enrolled and then followed longitudinally.

The sample comprised peripheral blood. This sequence joins TRBV13 and TRBJ1-1; tentatively, D is TRBD1 (6 bases). The source is a woman between 45 and 65 years old with COVID-19, enrolled during active disease. The CDR3 sequence is CASSHVQGRGTEAFF. The CDR3 DNA follows: TGTGCCAGCAGCCACGTACAGGGTCGAGGCACTGAAGCTTTCTTT. Based on the CDR3 plus reference TRBV13 and TRBJ1-1, the full variable domain is AAGVIQSPRHLIKEKRETATLKCYPIPRHDTVYWYQQGPGQDPQFLISFYEKMQSDKGSIPDRFSAQQFSDYHSELNMSSLELGDSALYFCASSHVQGRGTEAFFGQGTRLTVV.